The 27 T cell receptor beta chains below all came from one sample that was sequenced in a study of T cells expressing NK-cell markers. TCRdb re-called the 5' RACE reads and gives one entry per CDR3 protein, without DNA. This sample contains around 100,000 distinct CDR3 sequences. Sequencing was performed on blood T cells: a sorted CD56 or NKG2C T cell subset, CD4+ or CD8+ T cells, or bulk PBMC T cells (not recorded which). The receptor source for this set is a woman between 18 and 70 years old in good health.

This chain uses TRBV11-2 with TRBJ1-1; TCRdb indicates TRBD1, and absent DNA this call remains unverified. CDR1 SGHAT and CDR2 FQNNGV come from the germline V gene. The CDR3 runs 13 residues. CDR3 loop: CASSNQQGREAFF.

The chain is built from TRBV20-1 and TRBJ2-3; absent DNA, TCRdb's TRBD1 call cannot be checked. CDR1 and CDR2 (germline): DFQATT, SNEGSKA (reference sequence). The CDR3 runs 12 residues. The CDR3 is CSARATGNTQYF.

The chain links TRBV27 to TRBJ2-2; the D call from TCRdb, TRBD1, cannot be confirmed without DNA. The CDR3 extends over 15 amino acids. Germline V gene sequence: CDR1 MNHEY, CDR2 SMNVEV (reference sequence). CDR3 residues: CASSFLGAGTGELFF.

The chain links TRBV19 to TRBJ2-3. Germline values: CDR1 LNHDA, CDR2 SQIVND (reference sequence). The CDR3 is made up of 12 amino acids. This chain's CDR3 is CASLDRTDTQYF.

The chain combines TRBV5-4 with TRBJ2-2; TCRdb's D call, TRBD1, is unchecked because there is no DNA. Germline V gives CDR1 SGHNT, CDR2 YYREEE (reference sequence). The CDR3 runs 15 residues. The CDR3 here is CASSFPGENTGELFF.

The chain employs TRBV7-6 and TRBJ2-5; the TRBD1 assignment by TCRdb is unverifiable without DNA. The CDR3 contains 15 residues. The germline CDR1 and CDR2 sequences are SGHVS and FNYEAQ. The CDR3 protein is CASSLWGGAQETQYF.

The chain carries TRBV11-2 and TRBJ1-2. The CDR3 consists of 12 residues. Germline V CDR1 and CDR2: SGHAT, FQNNGV. The CDR3 is CATRSGIKGHSF.

V is TRBV4-3 and J is TRBJ2-1; TCRdb lists TRBD1, though no DNA is available to test this call. CDR1 is LGHNA, CDR2 YSLEER, per germline. There are 15 residues in the CDR3. CDR3 sequence: CASSQDQGVPNEQFF.

The genes are TRBV7-8 and TRBJ2-2. This CDR3 is 15 amino acids long. Germline CDR1 reads SGHVS; CDR2 reads FQNEAQ. CDR3 residues: CASSPSGGSTGELFF. The whole variable domain, filled in from reference TRBV7-8 and TRBJ2-2, reads GAGVSQSPRYKVAKRGQDVALRCDPISGHVSLFWYQQALGQGPEFLTYFQNEAQLDKSGLPSDRFFAERPEGSVSTLKIQRTQQEDSAVYLCASSPSGGSTGELFFGEGSRLTVL.

The rearrangement links TRBV12-3 or TRBV12-4 to TRBJ2-7; with no DNA, the TCRdb D assignment of TRBD2 cannot be verified. The CDR3 loop spans 14 amino acids. CDR3 region: CASSWASGGYEQYF.

The chain has TRBV25-1 and TRBJ1-2; checking the TCRdb D call of TRBD1 is not possible without DNA. There are 13 residues in the CDR3. Germline lookup yields CDR1 MGHDK and CDR2 SYGVNS. CDR3: CASNPGGLYGYTF.

The chain combines TRBV20-1 with TRBJ1-1. The CDR3 has 12 residues. Germline CDR1 is DFQATT and CDR2 is SNEGSKA (reference sequence). CDR3 in amino acids: CSARDLGSEAFF.

The chain links TRBV3-1 to TRBJ1-2; the TCRdb D gene call, TRBD1, has no DNA to confirm it. Germline V gives CDR1 LGHDT, CDR2 YNNKEL (reference sequence). This CDR3 has 18 residues. The chain's CDR3 is CASSQVIGTGGKNYGYTF.

The CDR3 here is CSARPTSGETGELFF. This sequence joins TRBV20-1 and TRBJ2-2; there is no DNA to check the TCRdb D call of TRBD2. The CDR3 runs 15 residues. The germline V gene has CDR1 DFQATT and CDR2 SNEGSKA (reference sequence).

The rearrangement uses TRBV6-6 and TRBJ2-1; TCRdb indicates TRBD1, and absent DNA this call remains unverified. The CDR3 contains 13 residues. CDR1 is MNHNY, CDR2 SVGAGI, per germline (reference sequence). CDR3 sequence: CASSSWGGNEQFF.

The chain couples TRBV15 to TRBJ2-5; there is no DNA to check the TCRdb D call of TRBD2. The CDR3 has 17 residues. CDR1 and CDR2 from the germline V gene are LNHNV and YYDKDF (reference sequence). The CDR3 sequence is CATSRGRMREGLETQYF.

The gene calls are TRBV12-3 or TRBV12-4 and TRBJ2-5; TCRdb's D call, TRBD1, is unchecked because there is no DNA. CDR3 size: 13 residues. The chain's CDR3 is CASSLVGVETQYF.

J is TRBJ2-1 and V is TRBV20-1; TCRdb's D call of TRBD1 is untestable without DNA. Germline V gene data show CDR1 as DFQATT and CDR2 as SNEGSKA (reference sequence). There are 14 residues in the CDR3. CDR3 protein: CGQPRRQGSDEQFF.

The V gene is TRBV5-6, the J gene TRBJ1-1. There are 14 residues in the CDR3. CDR1 is SGHDT and CDR2 is YYEEEE in the germline V gene. This CDR3 reads CASSFGGLSTEAFF.

The V call is TRBV4-3, the J call TRBJ2-7; lacking DNA, the TRBD1 call made by TCRdb goes unchecked. Germline CDR1 LGHNA, CDR2 YSLEER. This CDR3 is built from 14 residues. This chain's CDR3 is CASSQGPGGYEQYF.

The V call is TRBV6-2 or TRBV6-3, the J call TRBJ2-5; absent DNA, TCRdb's TRBD2 call cannot be checked. This CDR3 is built from 13 residues. Germline loops: CDR1 MNHEY, CDR2 SVGEGT. CDR3 region: CASSELAEETQYF.

The chain uses TRBV9 and TRBJ1-2. The CDR3 is 11 residues long. Per the germline V gene, CDR1 is SGDLS and CDR2 is YYNGEE. The CDR3 here is CASEGFQGYTF. The full variable domain, with the rest looked up from reference TRBV9 and TRBJ1-2, is DSGVTQTPKHLITATGQRVTLRCSPRSGDLSVYWYQQSLDQGLQFLIQYYNGEERAKGNILERFSAQQFPDLHSELNLSSLELGDSALYFCASEGFQGYTFGSGTRLTVV.

The chain couples TRBV12-3 or TRBV12-4 to TRBJ2-2; the TCRdb D gene call, TRBD2, has no DNA to confirm it. CDR3 length: 12 amino acids. The CDR3 protein is CASTAAPGELFF.

CDR3: CASNWVTGELFF. The rearrangement uses TRBV5-4 and TRBJ2-2. CDR3 length: 12 amino acids. CDR1 and CDR2 from the germline V gene are SGHNT and YYREEE (reference sequence).

The J gene is TRBJ1-5, the V gene TRBV27; the TCRdb call, TRBD1, lacks DNA for checking. Per the germline V gene, CDR1 is MNHEY and CDR2 is SMNVEV (reference sequence). The CDR3 covers 15 residues. The chain's CDR3 is CASRTLTGVGQPQHF.

The J gene is TRBJ2-7, the V gene TRBV3-1. There are 11 residues in the CDR3. CDR1 and CDR2 (germline): LGHDT, YNNKEL (reference sequence). CDR3 loop: CASSRVGEQYF.

V gene TRBV20-1 combines with J gene TRBJ2-7; the TCRdb call, TRBD2, lacks DNA for checking. The CDR3 has 15 residues. Germline CDR1 reads DFQATT; CDR2 reads SNEGSKA (reference sequence). CDR3 region: CSARDDPGPPYEQYF.